This T cell receptor (beta chain) is from a study of T cells expressing NK-cell markers. Concerning this clonotype itself: Its specificity is not known.

No DNA is given; TCRdb re-called the 5' RACE reads and lists each CDR3 protein once. Its table records about 150,000 distinct CDR3 sequences. Study-level points and caveats: The dominant NKG2C+ clonotypes represented about 1.0-7.0% of CD8+ T cells in over 5 donors.

The CDR3 is 16 residues long. Germline CDR1 and CDR2: SGHDN and FVKESK. The chain carries TRBV14 and TRBJ2-2; TCRdb designates TRBD2, a call that cannot be tested without DNA. The receptor was derived from a woman between 45 and 65 years old in good health. Sequencing was performed on blood T cells: a sorted CD56 or NKG2C T cell subset, CD4+ or CD8+ T cells, or bulk PBMC T cells (not recorded which). The CDR3 spells CASSQDWAGLDGELFF.